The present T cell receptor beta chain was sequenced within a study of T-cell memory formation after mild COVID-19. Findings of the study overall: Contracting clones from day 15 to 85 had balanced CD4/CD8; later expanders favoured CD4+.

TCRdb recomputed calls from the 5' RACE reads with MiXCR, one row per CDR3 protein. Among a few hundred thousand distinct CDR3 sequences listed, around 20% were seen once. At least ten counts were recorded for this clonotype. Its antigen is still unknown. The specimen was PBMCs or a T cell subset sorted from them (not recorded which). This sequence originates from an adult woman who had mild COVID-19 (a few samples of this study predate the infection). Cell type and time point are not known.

The CDR3 DNA reads TGTGCCAGCAGCTTCGGACAGGGCAACCAAGAGACCCAGTACTTC. It codes for CASSFGQGNQETQYF. V usage is TRBV7-9 and J usage is TRBJ2-5; 8 positions match TRBD1. V lost 3 bases and J lost 0; bases outside the gene matches: 3. CDR1 SEHNR and CDR2 FQNEAQ come from the germline V gene (reference sequence). There are 15 residues in the CDR3.